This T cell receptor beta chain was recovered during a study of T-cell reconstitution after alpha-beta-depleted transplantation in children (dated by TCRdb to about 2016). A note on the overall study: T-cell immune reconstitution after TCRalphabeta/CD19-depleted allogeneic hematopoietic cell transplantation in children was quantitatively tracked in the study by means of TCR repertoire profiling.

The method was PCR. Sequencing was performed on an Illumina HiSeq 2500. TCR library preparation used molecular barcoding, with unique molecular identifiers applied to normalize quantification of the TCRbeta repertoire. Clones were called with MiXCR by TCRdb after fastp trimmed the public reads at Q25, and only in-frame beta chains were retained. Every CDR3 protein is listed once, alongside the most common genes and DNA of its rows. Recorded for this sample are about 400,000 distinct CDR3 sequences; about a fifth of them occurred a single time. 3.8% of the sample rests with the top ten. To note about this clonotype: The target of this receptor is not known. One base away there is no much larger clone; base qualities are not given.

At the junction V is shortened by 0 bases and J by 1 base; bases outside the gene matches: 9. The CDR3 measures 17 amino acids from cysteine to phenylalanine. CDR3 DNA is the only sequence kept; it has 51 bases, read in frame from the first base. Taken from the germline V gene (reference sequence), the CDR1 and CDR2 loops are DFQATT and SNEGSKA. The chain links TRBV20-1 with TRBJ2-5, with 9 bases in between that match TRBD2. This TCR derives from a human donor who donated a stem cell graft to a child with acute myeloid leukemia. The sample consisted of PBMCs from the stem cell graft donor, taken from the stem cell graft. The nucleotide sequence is TGCAGTGCTAGAGACCTGGCTAGCGGGACTTTCCAAGAGACCCAGTACTTC. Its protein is CSARDLASGTFQETQYF.